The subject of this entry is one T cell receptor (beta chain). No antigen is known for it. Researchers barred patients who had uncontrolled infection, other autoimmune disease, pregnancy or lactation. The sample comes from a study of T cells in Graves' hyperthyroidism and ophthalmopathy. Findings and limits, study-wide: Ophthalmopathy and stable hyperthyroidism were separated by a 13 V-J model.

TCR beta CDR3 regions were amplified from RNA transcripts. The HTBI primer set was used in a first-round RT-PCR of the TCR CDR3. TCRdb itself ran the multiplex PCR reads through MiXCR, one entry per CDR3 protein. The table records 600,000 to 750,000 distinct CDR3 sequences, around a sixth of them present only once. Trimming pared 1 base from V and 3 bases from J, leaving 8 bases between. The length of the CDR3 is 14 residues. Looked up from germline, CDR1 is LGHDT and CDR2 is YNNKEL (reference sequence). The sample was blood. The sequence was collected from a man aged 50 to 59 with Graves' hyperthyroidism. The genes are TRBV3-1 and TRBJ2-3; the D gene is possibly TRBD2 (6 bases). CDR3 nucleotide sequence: TGTGCCAGCAGCCAAGGCGGGGATACAGATACGCAGTATTTT. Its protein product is CASSQGGDTDTQYF.